The next 19 T cell receptor beta chains were all read from a single sample in a study of T cell clonality in common variable immunodeficiency. Data came from immunoSEQ multiplex PCR; TCRdb stores just in-frame clones and leaves some out. There are under 45,000 clones in the sample, none observed a single time. Sequenced input: peripheral blood mononuclear cells. These receptors were taken from a person aged 18 to 70 in good health.

This clone has a count of ten or more. The CDR3 goes on 3 residues after the read ends, and that part is filled in from the germline J gene. Other DNA sequences of this sample code for an identical CDR3. The chain employs TRBV5-1 and TRBJ1-3; TRBD1 is a possible D gene (6 bases). Between the trimmed V and J ends, which lost 0 bases and 2 bases, there was a span of 9 bases. Germline assignment: CDR1 SGHRS and CDR2 YFSETQ. CDR3 length: 15 residues. The CDR3 region is CASSLGTVTGNTIYF. Incomplete CDR3 DNA: TGCGCCAGCAGCTTGGGGACAGTTACTGGAAACACC.

This clone showed up many times. This may come from a read error, since a much larger clone is one base off. With the read ending 3 residues before the CDR3 end, the germline J gene is used to fill in that end. V usage is TRBV5-1 and J usage is TRBJ2-2; TRBD2 agrees at 9 bases. The CDR3 extends over 18 amino acids. Germline CDR1 is SGHRS and CDR2 is YFSETQ. CDR3 DNA (partial): TGCGCCAGCAGCTCCTGGGGTAGCGGGAGTATTGGGGCCAACGTG. It encodes CASSSWGSGSIGANV. The whole CDR3 protein reads CASSSWGSGSIGANVLFF.

Ten or more counts support this clone. The sequence runs out 3 residues before the end of the CDR3; the remainder is reconstructed from the germline J gene. V gene TRBV7-3 combines with J gene TRBJ2-7; TRBD2 aligns across 9 bases. The CDR3 extends over 15 amino acids. Germline CDR1 is SGHTA and CDR2 is FQGTGA. With V trimmed by 5 bases and J by 0 bases, 5 bases remained unmatched. CDR3 amino acids: CASSVAGGSSYEQYF. The CDR3 DNA, read in part, is TGTGCCAGCAGCGTCGCGGGGGGGAGCTCCTACGAG.

Many counts were recorded for this clone. Read data end 3 residues before the CDR3 end; the end is taken from the germline J gene. The V and J genes are TRBV30 and TRBJ2-7; 11 nucleotides line up with TRBD2. V shed 0 bases, J shed 3 bases, and the junction held 13 bases outside the gene matches. The CDR3 consists of 18 residues. Germline values: CDR1 GTSNPN, CDR2 SVGIG (reference sequence). The sequenced CDR3 bases are TGTGCCTGGAGTGTACCCTCCCCGCTAGCGGGAGGAAGCTACGAG. Amino acid sequence: CAWSVPSPLAGGSYE. Given in full, the CDR3 is CAWSVPSPLAGGSYEQYF.

This clone was counted ten times or more. The read gets to within 3 residues of the CDR3 end, and the germline J gene fills in the rest. The V gene is TRBV30, the J gene TRBJ2-4; the match to TRBD2 covers 7 bases. V lost 3 bases and J lost 6; bases outside the gene matches: 11. The germline CDR1 and CDR2 sequences are GTSNPN and SVGIG (reference sequence). The CDR3 has 15 residues. CDR3 bases read: TGTGCCTGGAGGGACAAGCGGGGCGCCGTAAACATT. This encodes CAWRDKRGAVNI. The full-length CDR3 reads as CAWRDKRGAVNIQYF.

This clone showed up many times. The missing CDR3 end, 3 residues past where the read stops, is filled in from the germline J gene. The rearrangement joins TRBV7-8 to TRBJ2-1, with 10 bases lining up with TRBD2. J gave up 5 bases and V 5 bases, and 9 bases lay outside the gene matches. The CDR3 is made up of 16 amino acids. Looked up from germline, CDR1 is SGHVS and CDR2 is FQNEAQ. The CDR3 protein is CASSASLAGKNNEQFF. Partial CDR3 DNA: TGTGCCAGCAGCGCCTCACTAGCGGGGAAAAACAATGAG.

This clone was picked up many times. The read is 3 residues too short to cover the CDR3 end, so that end is filled in from the germline J gene. Other DNA sequences in this sample translate to the same CDR3. This rearrangement joins TRBV19 to TRBJ1-3, with D tentatively TRBD1 (6 bases). Looked up from germline, CDR1 is LNHDA and CDR2 is SQIVND (reference sequence). Trimming left V 4 bases short and J 1 base short, with 14 bases between. The CDR3 has 16 amino acids. The covered CDR3 bases are TGTGCCAGTAGTAAGAGGACAGAAGCTTCTGGAAACACC. Protein sequence: CASSKRTEASGNT. The whole CDR3 region reads CASSKRTEASGNTIYF. Filled out from reference TRBV19 and TRBJ1-3, the complete variable domain reads DGGITQSPKYLFRKEGQNVTLSCEQNLNHDAMYWYRQDPGQGLRLIYYSQIVNDFQKGDIAEGYSVSREKKESFPLTVTSAQKNPTAFYLCASSKRTEASGNTIYFGEGSWLTVV.

This clone was counted ten times or more. The read falls 3 residues short of the CDR3 end, and the missing part is taken from the germline J gene. The V gene is TRBV2, the J gene TRBJ2-7, with 11 bases matching TRBD2. The junction had 2 bases not matched to a gene; V was cut back by 3 bases and J by 4 bases. Germline V gene lookup returns CDR1 SNHLY and CDR2 FYNNEI. The CDR3 is made up of 14 amino acids. CDR3 bases read: TGTGCCAGCAGTGATTCTAGCGGGGGGTACGAG. This codes for CASSDSSGGYE. Given in full, the CDR3 is CASSDSSGGYEQYF.

At least ten counts were recorded for this clone. The sequenced fragment ends 3 residues before the CDR3 boundary, so the rest is inferred from the germline J gene. The chain employs TRBV6-2 or TRBV6-3 and TRBJ2-7, with D unclear. The CDR3 runs to 14 residues. Trimming cost V 2 bases and J 5 bases, with 13 bases left between them. CDR1 MNHEY and CDR2 SVGEGT come from the germline V gene. Incomplete CDR3 DNA: TGTGCCAGCAGTTACCGCGAGATTCTAAACGAG. This encodes CASSYREILNE. The CDR3 reads in full as CASSYREILNEQYF.

This clone was detected many times. Sequencing ends 3 residues short of the CDR3 end; the germline J gene provides the rest. The gene calls are TRBV2 and TRBJ2-7, with 7 bases that match TRBD2. The CDR3 consists of 16 residues. With 3 bases clipped from V and 4 bases from J, the junction kept 12 bases outside the gene matches. From germline, CDR1 is SNHLY and CDR2 FYNNEI. The CDR3 protein is CASSDGGSRRHYEQYF. CDR3 DNA, as far as it was read: TGTGCCAGCAGTGACGGGGGGAGTCGAAGGCATTACGAG.

The sample holds many counts of this clone. The read comes to an end 3 residues before the CDR3 does, leaving the germline J gene to fill in the end. The sample carries other DNA sequences with the same CDR3. V gene TRBV7-9 combines with J gene TRBJ1-2; a weak D match, TRBD1 (6 bases). CDR1 is SEHNR and CDR2 is FQNEAQ in the germline V gene (reference sequence). Trimming took off 5 bases at V and 5 bases at J, with 12 bases between the two ends. The CDR3 runs to 13 residues. The CDR3 bases that were read are TGTGCCAGCAGCCAGGGGATGTTTTATGGC. It is translated as CASSQGMFYG. The CDR3 in its entirety is CASSQGMFYGYTF.

By share, this clone ranks as medium-sized. The CDR3 is cut off 3 residues early in the read; its end comes from the germline J gene. The chain uses TRBV6-1 and TRBJ2-4; D call uncertain. V lost 2 bases to trimming and J lost 4 bases, with 12 bases between them. The CDR3 totals 15 residues. CDR1 and CDR2 (germline): MNHNS, SASEGT. The CDR3 bases that were read are TGTGCCAGCAGTGAAAGTAGTCAAGTTAAAAACATT. It translates to CASSESSQVKNI. The CDR3 in full is CASSESSQVKNIQYF.

This clone was detected ten times or more. The read falls 3 residues short of the CDR3 end, and the missing part is taken from the germline J gene. The chain employs TRBV5-4 and TRBJ2-5; D might be TRBD1 or TRBD2, each matching 5 bases. Trimming stripped 0 bases from V and 5 bases from J, with 14 bases between. The CDR3 is 15 residues long. Germline CDR1 SGHNT, CDR2 YYREEE (reference sequence). The CDR3 sequence is CASSLGVDRGETQYF. Incomplete CDR3 DNA: TGTGCCAGCAGCTTGGGGGTTGACAGAGGGGAGACC.

This clone has a count of ten or more. CDR3 protein: CSAATGGQPQHF. The DNA read from the CDR3 is TGCAGTGCCGCGACAGGAGGTCAGCCC. V is TRBV20-1 and J is TRBJ1-5; TRBD1 is a possible D gene (6 bases). From the germline J gene comes the end of the CDR3, since the read stops 3 residues before it. This CDR3 spans 12 amino acids. Per germline, CDR1 DFQATT and CDR2 SNEGSKA (reference sequence). Trimming left V 6 bases short and J 6 bases short, with 12 bases between.

This clone appeared many times. Read sequence stops 3 residues before the CDR3 end, and the germline J gene provides the missing end. V is TRBV5-1 and J is TRBJ2-5; 7 positions match TRBD1. The CDR3 loop spans 16 amino acids. Germline V gene data show CDR1 as SGHRS and CDR2 as YFSETQ. With V trimmed by 4 bases and J by 3 bases, 12 bases remained unmatched. The DNA read from the CDR3 is TGCGCCAGCAGCCCCATGGGGTGGGACAGAAAAGAGACC. Translating it yields CASSPMGWDRKET. The whole CDR3 protein reads CASSPMGWDRKETQYF.

This clone was detected ten times or more. The read halts 3 residues ahead of the CDR3 end, with the missing end drawn from the germline J gene. The V and J genes are TRBV19 and TRBJ2-7; tentatively, D is TRBD1 (5 bases). The CDR3 spans 14 residues. Trimming shortened V by 8 bases and J by 2 bases, and 16 bases separated the two germline ends. Per germline, CDR1 LNHDA and CDR2 SQIVND (reference sequence). The chain's CDR3 is CASSQGRDAYEQYF. The sequenced part of the CDR3 DNA is TGTGCCAGTTCCCAGGGAAGAGATGCCTACGAG. Filled out from reference TRBV19 and TRBJ2-7, the complete variable domain reads DGGITQSPKYLFRKEGQNVTLSCEQNLNHDAMYWYRQDPGQGLRLIYYSQIVNDFQKGDIAEGYSVSREKKESFPLTVTSAQKNPTAFYLCASSQGRDAYEQYFGPGTRLTVT.

This clone was observed many times. CDR3 DNA (partial): TGTGCCAGCAGTTTTCGAGATGGGGACAGGGGACACGAG. The encoded protein is CASSFRDGDRGHE. The entire CDR3 protein is CASSFRDGDRGHEQYF. The rearrangement joins TRBV28 to TRBJ2-7; 10 bases map to TRBD1. The CDR3 end falls 3 residues outside the read, so it is completed with the germline J gene. Per germline, CDR1 MDHEN and CDR2 SYDVKM. This CDR3 comprises 16 residues. J gave up 5 bases and V 3 bases, and 10 bases lay outside the gene matches.

Turning to this clone: The sequence runs out 3 residues before the end of the CDR3; the remainder is reconstructed from the germline J gene. This chain joins TRBV20-1 and TRBJ2-1; TRBD2 aligns across 14 bases. The CDR3 has 14 amino acids. Germline V gene lookup returns CDR1 DFQATT and CDR2 SNEGSKA (reference sequence). Trimming at V came to 6 bases and at J to 8 bases, leaving 6 bases not matched to a gene. The sequenced CDR3 bases are TGCAGTGCCGGGGGGACTAGCGGGAGTGATGAG. Protein: CSAGGTSGSDE. The full CDR3 protein reads CSAGGTSGSDEQFF.

This clone has ten or more counts. The read stops 3 residues short of the end of the CDR3; the missing end is completed from the germline J gene. V gene TRBV19 combines with J gene TRBJ1-5; perhaps TRBD1 as D (6 bases). This CDR3 contains 16 residues. Germline assignment: CDR1 LNHDA and CDR2 SQIVND (reference sequence). V dropped 0 bases and J dropped 3 bases, with 12 bases sitting between them. The CDR3: CASSIDPGVTNQPQHF. The covered CDR3 bases are TGTGCCAGTAGTATAGACCCAGGGGTTACCAATCAGCCC.